This is a list of T cell receptor beta chains from one sample in a study of CD8+ T cells in alopecia areata. Clones were read by immunoSEQ multiplex PCR, and TCRdb kept only the in-frame ones, dropping some. Of under 350,000 clones detected, about three fifths appear once; the ten largest clones hold 1.8%. The material was CD4+ T cells sorted from blood, obtained at week 24, from a patient treated with tofacitinib. These receptors originate from a human donor with alopecia areata. Each CDR3 is given without its conserved first and last residue.

V	CDR3
TRBV23-1	ASSQNRQVVGRVTTGIGADTQY
TRBV30	AWRRSSNTEAF
TRBV4-1	ASSQEGGLAGLQY
TRBV30	ACGQGLSYGYT
TRBV15	ATSRDPGPQH
TRBV7-2	ASSPRIDEQF
TRBV19	ASSPGTGPFGQY
TRBV7-2	ASSSSGLENIQY
TRBV6-1	ASSEVSGEVTQY
TRBV5-1	ASSLVSLGGQDTQY
TRBV19	ASSILGGAGANVLT
TRBV25-1	ASSEYAGRGKTEAF
TRBV30	AWSTAGTGATEAF
TRBV4-1	ASSQEVDREGEQY
TRBV6-1	ASSESTGNYGYT
TRBV18	ASSWFTNHYEQY
TRBV28	ASSSDGGPNSYNSPLH
TRBV6-5	ASSLPQSPEQF
TRBV7-2	ASSREWGETQY
TRBV5-1	ASSLEGIHTDTQY
TRBV30	AWSAGGGSSYEQY
TRBV30	AWRGGNNQPQH
TRBV4-1	ASSQDSSTDTQY
TRBV4-3	ASSQDWELGSYEQY
TRBV6-1	ASKVWRDNEQF
TRBV30	ALRAAYEQY
TRBV10-3	AIGDRVYNEQF
TRBV18	ASSPDGGHGYT
TRBV29-1	SVEASLSSGNTIY
TRBV30	AWTRDRYEQY
TRBV10-3	AISRGTSWETQY
TRBV30	AWSREAPEQF
TRBV9	ASSGGGYRGGSYNEQF
TRBV2	ASSELVGGTDTQY
TRBV29-1	SVVGRGEGNTEAF
TRBV5-4	ASSLRQGASEQY
TRBV7-8	ASSLVSETQY
TRBV5-6	ASSLLRSSYNEQF
TRBV7-9	ASSLLSDSYQETQY
TRBV29-1	SVPRNQETQY
TRBV7-9	ASSSANTEAF